Listed below are T cell receptor beta chains from one sample, sequenced in a study of blood T cells in healthy people across ages. TCRdb itself ran the 5' RACE reads through MiXCR, one entry per CDR3 protein. The repertoire holds fewer than 2,000,000 distinct CDR3 sequences, about 39% seen once, with about 23% in the top ten. Source material: blood. The receptors shown here come from a human donor in good health. CDR3s include the opening cysteine and the closing phenylalanine or tryptophan. Each record gives: D gene, V gene, J gene, clone size, CDR3 length, CDR3 protein, CDR3 DNA. A D gene is named only where the DNA matches it firmly. Not all rows give a size; the values are once, few, many and, for expanded clones, a class.

TRBD2	TRBV20-1	TRBJ2-7	once	16	CSARGFGARGRDEQYF	TGCAGTGCTAGAGGCTTCGGGGCGCGGGGGAGGGACGAGCAGTACTTC
NA	TRBV20-1	TRBJ2-5	once	15	CSATNLGRLGETQYF	TGCAGTGCTACAAACCTGGGGAGGCTCGGGGAGACCCAGTACTTC
TRBD1	TRBV3-1	TRBJ2-7	once	13	CASSQGATGGKYF	TGTGCCAGCAGCCAAGGGGCAACAGGGGGAAAGTACTTC
TRBD2	TRBV27	TRBJ2-3	few	14	CASSFLAGGYTQYF	TGTGCCAGCAGTTTCCTAGCGGGGGGATATACGCAGTATTTT
NA	TRBV7-9	TRBJ1-1	NA	16	CASSLPQQGLSSEAFF	TGTGCCAGCAGCTTACCGCAACAGGGCCTGAGTAGTGAAGCTTTCTTT
NA	TRBV4-1	TRBJ2-7	NA	15	CASSPGQGLPGEQYF	TGCGCCAGCAGCCCTGGACAAGGCCTCCCTGGCGAGCAGTACTTC
NA	TRBV6-5	TRBJ2-1	NA	12	CASSTSRVREFF	TGTGCCAGCAGTACCTCAAGGGTCAGGGAGTTCTTC
NA	TRBV20-1	TRBJ2-3	NA	16	CSAQKATSRSTDTQYF	TGCAGTGCCCAAAAGGCCACTAGTAGATCGACAGATACGCAGTATTTT
NA	TRBV6-6	TRBJ1-1	NA	13	CASQGQKNTEAFF	TGTGCCAGTCAAGGCCAGAAGAACACTGAAGCTTTCTTT
NA	TRBV24-1	TRBJ2-3	NA	15	CATSDLLGGTDTQYF	TGTGCCACCAGTGATTTGCTGGGGGGAACAGATACGCAGTATTTT
TRBD1	TRBV7-9	TRBJ2-7	few	16	CASSPGKPGQGYEQYF	TGTGCCAGCAGCCCCGGGAAACCGGGACAGGGTTACGAGCAGTACTTC
NA	TRBV30	TRBJ2-7	NA	13	CAWNPQPLGEQYF	TGTGCCTGGAACCCCCAACCCCTGGGCGAGCAGTACTTC
NA	TRBV10-3	TRBJ2-1	NA	11	CAISPNNEQFF	TGTGCCATCAGTCCGAACAATGAGCAGTTCTTC
NA	TRBV28	TRBJ1-1	few	13	CASSITQDTEAFF	TGTGCCAGCAGTATCACCCAAGATACTGAAGCTTTCTTT
NA	TRBV5-5	TRBJ2-3	NA	13	CASSPVVSDTQYF	TGTGCCAGCAGTCCCGTCGTATCAGATACGCAGTATTTT